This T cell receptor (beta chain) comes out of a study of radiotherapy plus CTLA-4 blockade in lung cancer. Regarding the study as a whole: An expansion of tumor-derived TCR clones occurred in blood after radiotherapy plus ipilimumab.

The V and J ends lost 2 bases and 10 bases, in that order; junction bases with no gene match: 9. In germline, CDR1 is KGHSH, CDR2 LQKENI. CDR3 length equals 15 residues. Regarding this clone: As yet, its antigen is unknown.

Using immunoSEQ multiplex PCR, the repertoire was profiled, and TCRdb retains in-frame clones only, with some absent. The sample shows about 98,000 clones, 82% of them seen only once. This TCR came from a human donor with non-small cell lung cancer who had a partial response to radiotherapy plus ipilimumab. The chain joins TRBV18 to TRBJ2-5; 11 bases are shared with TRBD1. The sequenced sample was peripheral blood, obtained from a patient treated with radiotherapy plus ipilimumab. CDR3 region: CASSPGQGARGIQYF. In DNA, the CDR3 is TGTGCCAGCTCACCAGGACAGGGGGCAAGGGGAATCCAGTACTTC.